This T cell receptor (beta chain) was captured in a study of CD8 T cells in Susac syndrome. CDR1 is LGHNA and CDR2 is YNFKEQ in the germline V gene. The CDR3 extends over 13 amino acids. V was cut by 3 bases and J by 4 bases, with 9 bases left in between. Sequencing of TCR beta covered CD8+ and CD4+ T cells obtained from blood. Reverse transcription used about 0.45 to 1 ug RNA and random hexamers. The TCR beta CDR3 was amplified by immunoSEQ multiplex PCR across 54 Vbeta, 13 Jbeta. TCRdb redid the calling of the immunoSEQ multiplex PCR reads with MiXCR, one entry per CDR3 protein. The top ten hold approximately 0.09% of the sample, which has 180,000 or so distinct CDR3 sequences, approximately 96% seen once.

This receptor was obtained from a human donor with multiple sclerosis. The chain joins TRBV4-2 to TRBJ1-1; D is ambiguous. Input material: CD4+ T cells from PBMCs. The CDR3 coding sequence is TGTGCCAGCAGCCAGCCGGGCCCCACTGAAGCTTTCTTT. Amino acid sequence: CASSQPGPTEAFF.